This TCR beta chain is from a study of vaccination and CD4 T cells after COVID-19. Overall study: Recovered-phase convalescent patients showed SARS-CoV-2 positivity by nasal swab PCR; eight to ten were mild, one severe. Six men and four women formed the convalescents, two being Hispanic.

Sequence data for DNA of cultured CD4+ T cells were generated by the Oncomine TCR Beta short-read assay. TCRdb reprocessed the PCR reads via MiXCR and lists one record per CDR3 protein. The data hold 7,200 or so distinct CDR3 sequences, with roughly 55% observed a single time. In the case of this clonotype: Its antigen is unknown.

Treatment noted: approximately 9-day PBMC culture with coronavirus spike peptide pools or control peptides (ViraFEST assay). Study findings and constraints: It was found that, in convalescent patients, 304 of 307 vaccine-specific clones were spike mono-reactive.

This clonotype was sampled from a human donor who had recovered from COVID-19. Source material: CD4+ T cells from blood, cultured in vitro.

CDR3 sequence (DNA): TGCGCCAGCGCCCCGGTCAGGGAGAACACTGAAGCTTTCTTT. As protein: CASAPVRENTEAFF. This chain links TRBV5-1 with TRBJ1-1; tentatively, D is TRBD1 (5 bases). V was shortened by 7 bases and J by 1 base, with 14 bases between the two germline ends. Germline-derived CDR1 and CDR2 are SGHRS and YFSETQ. There are 14 residues in the CDR3.